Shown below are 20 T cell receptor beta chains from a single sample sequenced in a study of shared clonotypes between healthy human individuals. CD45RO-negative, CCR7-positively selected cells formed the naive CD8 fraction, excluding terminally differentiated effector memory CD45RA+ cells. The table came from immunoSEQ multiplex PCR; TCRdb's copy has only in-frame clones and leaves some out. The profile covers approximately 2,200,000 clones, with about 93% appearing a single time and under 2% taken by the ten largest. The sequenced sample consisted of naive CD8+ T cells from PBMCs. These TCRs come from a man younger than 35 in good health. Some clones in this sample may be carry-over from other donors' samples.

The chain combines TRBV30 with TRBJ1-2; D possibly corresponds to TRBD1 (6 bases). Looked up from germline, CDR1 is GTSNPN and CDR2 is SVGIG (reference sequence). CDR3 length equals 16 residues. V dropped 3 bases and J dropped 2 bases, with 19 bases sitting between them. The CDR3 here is CAWSPDSTGGNYGYTF. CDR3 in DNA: TGTGCCTGGAGCCCGGACAGCACTGGCGGGAACTATGGCTACACCTTC.

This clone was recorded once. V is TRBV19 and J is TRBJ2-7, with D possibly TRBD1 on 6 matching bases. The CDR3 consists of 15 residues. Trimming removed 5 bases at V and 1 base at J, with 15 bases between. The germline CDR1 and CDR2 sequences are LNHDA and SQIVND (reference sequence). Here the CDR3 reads CASSPSGHGSYEQYF. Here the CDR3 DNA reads TGTGCCAGTAGTCCGTCGGGACACGGATCCTACGAGCAGTACTTC.

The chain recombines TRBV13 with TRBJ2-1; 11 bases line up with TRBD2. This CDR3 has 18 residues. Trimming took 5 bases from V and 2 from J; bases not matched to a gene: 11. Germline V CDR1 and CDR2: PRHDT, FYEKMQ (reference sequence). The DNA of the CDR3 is TGTGCCAGCAGCCCCTTGGGGACTAGCGGTGGAGCCTACAATGAGCAGTTCTTC. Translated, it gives CASSPLGTSGGAYNEQFF.

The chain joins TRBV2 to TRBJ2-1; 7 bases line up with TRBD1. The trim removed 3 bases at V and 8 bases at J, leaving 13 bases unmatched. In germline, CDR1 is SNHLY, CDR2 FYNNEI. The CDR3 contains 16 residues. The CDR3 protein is CASSEGQRQSPHEQFF. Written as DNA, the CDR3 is TGTGCCAGCAGTGAGGGACAGCGCCAGTCCCCCCATGAGCAGTTCTTC.

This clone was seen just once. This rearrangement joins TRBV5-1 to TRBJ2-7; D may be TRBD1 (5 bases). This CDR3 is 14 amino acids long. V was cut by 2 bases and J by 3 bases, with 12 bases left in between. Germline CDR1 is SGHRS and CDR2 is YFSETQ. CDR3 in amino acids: CASSLAGKIYEQYF. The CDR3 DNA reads TGCGCCAGCAGCTTAGCAGGGAAGATCTACGAGCAGTACTTC.

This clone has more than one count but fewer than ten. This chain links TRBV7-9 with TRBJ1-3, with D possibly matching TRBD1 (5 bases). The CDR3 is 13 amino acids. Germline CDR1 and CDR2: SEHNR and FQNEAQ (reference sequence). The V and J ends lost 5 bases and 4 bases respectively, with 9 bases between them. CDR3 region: CASSPDMGNTIYF. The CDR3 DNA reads TGTGCCAGCAGCCCGGACATGGGAAACACCATATATTTT.

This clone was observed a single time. CDR3 loop: CASSLFGNPSYNEQFF. CDR3 nucleotide sequence: TGTGCCAGCAGTTTATTCGGGAACCCGTCCTACAATGAGCAGTTCTTC. The V call is TRBV27, the J call TRBJ2-1; TRBD2 might be the D (5 bases). Germline CDR1 is MNHEY and CDR2 is SMNVEV (reference sequence). The ends were cut back, 1 base at V and 1 base at J, with 11 bases in the middle. CDR3 length equals 16 residues.

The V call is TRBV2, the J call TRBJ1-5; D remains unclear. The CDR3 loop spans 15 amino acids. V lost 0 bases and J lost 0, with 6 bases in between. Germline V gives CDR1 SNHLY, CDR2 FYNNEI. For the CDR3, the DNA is TGTGCCAGCAGTGAAGCCAGTTATAGCAATCAGCCCCAGCATTTT. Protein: CASSEASYSNQPQHF.

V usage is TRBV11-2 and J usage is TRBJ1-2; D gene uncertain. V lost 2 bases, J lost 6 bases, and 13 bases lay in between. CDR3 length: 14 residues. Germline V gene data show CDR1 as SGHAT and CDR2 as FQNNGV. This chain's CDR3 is CASSLNSSPNGYTF. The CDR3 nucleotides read TGTGCCAGCAGCTTAAACTCCTCCCCCAATGGCTACACCTTC.

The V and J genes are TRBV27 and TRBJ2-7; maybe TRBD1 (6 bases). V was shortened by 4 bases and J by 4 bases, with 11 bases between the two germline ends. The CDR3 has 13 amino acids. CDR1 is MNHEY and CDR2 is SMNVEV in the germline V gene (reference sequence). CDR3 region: CASSSDREYEQYF. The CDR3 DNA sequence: TGTGCCAGCAGTTCGGACAGAGAATACGAGCAGTACTTC.

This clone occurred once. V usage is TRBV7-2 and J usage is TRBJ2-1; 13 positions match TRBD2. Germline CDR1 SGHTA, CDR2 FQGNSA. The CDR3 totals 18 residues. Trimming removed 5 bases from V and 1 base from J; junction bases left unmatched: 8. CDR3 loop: CASSLLGLAGESYNEQFF. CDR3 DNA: TGTGCCAGCAGCCTATTAGGACTAGCGGGAGAATCCTACAATGAGCAGTTCTTC. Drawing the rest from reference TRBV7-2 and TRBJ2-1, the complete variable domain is GAGVSQSPSNKVTEKGKDVELRCDPISGHTALYWYRQSLGQGLEFLIYFQGNSAPDKSGLPSDRFSAERTGGSVSTLTIQRTQQEDSAVYLCASSLLGLAGESYNEQFFGPGTRLTVL.

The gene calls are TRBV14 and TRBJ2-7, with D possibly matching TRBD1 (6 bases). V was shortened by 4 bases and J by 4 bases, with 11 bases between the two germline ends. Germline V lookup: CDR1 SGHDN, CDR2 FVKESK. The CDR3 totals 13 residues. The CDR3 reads CASSPYRDYEQYF. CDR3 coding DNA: TGTGCCAGCAGCCCATACAGGGATTACGAGCAGTACTTC.

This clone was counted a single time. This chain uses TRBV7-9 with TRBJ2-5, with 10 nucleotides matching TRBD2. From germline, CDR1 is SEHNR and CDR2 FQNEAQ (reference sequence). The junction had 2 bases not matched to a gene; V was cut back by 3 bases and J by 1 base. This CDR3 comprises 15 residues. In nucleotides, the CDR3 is TGTGCCAGCAGCTTGAGCGGGAGGGGCCAAGAGACCCAGTACTTC. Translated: CASSLSGRGQETQYF. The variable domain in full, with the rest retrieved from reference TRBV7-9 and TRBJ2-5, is DTGVSQNPRHKITKRGQNVTFRCDPISEHNRLYWYRQTLGQGPEFLTYFQNEAQLEKSRLLSDRFSAERPKGSFSTLEIQRTEQGDSAMYLCASSLSGRGQETQYFGPGTRLLVL.

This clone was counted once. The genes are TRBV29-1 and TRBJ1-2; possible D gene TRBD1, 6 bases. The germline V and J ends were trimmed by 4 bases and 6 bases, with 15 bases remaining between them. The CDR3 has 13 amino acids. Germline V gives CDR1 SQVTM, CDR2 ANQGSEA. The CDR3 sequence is CSVVRTASNGYTF. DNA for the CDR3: TGCAGCGTTGTGAGGACAGCGTCCAATGGCTACACCTTC.

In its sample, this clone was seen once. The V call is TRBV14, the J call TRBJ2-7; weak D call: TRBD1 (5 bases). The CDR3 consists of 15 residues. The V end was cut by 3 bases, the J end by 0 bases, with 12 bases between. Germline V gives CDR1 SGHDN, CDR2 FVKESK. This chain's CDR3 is CASSHRQKSSYEQYF. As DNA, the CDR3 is TGTGCCAGCAGCCACCGACAGAAAAGCTCCTACGAGCAGTACTTC.

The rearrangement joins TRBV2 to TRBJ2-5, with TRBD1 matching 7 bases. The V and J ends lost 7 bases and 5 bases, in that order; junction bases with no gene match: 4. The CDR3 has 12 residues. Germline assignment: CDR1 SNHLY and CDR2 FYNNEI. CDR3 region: CASTLQGETQYF. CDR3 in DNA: TGTGCCAGCACCCTACAGGGGGAGACCCAGTACTTC.

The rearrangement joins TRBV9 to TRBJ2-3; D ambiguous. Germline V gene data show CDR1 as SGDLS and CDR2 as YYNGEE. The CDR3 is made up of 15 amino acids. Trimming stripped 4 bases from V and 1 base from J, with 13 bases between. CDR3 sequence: CASSPQTSGTDTQYF. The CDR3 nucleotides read TGTGCCAGCAGCCCGCAAACGAGTGGCACAGATACGCAGTATTTT.

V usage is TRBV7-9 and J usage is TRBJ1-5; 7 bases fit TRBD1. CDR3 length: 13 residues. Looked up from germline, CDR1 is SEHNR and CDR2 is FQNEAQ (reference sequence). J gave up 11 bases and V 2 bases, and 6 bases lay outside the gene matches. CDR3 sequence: CASSLSPTGSQHF. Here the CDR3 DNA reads TGTGCCAGCAGCTTAAGTCCGACAGGGTCCCAGCATTTT.

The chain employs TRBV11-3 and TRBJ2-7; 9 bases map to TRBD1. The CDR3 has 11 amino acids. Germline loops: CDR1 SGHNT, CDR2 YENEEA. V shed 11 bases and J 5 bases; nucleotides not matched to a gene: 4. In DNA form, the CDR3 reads TGTGCCTCACAGGGGGCCGACGAGCAGTACTTC. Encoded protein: CASQGADEQYF. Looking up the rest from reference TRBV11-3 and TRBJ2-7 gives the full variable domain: EAGVVQSPRYKIIEKKQPVAFWCNPISGHNTLYWYLQNLGQGPELLIRYENEEAVDDSQLPKDRFSAERLKGVDSTLKIQPAELGDSAVYLCASQGADEQYFGPGTRLTVT.

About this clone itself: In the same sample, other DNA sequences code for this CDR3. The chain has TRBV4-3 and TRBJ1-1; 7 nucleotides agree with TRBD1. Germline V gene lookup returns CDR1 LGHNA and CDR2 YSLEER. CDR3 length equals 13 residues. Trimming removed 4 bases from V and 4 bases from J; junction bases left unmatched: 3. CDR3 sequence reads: CASSPGGGTEAFF. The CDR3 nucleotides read TGCGCCAGCAGCCCAGGGGGGGGCACTGAAGCTTTCTTT.